Listed below are T cell receptor beta chains from one sample, sequenced in a study of blood T cell repertoires in COVID-19. Sequencing was performed with immunoSEQ multiplex PCR; in TCRdb, only in-frame clones are kept and a portion is missing. The data show under 400,000 clones, 88% seen once. Sequencing was carried out using peripheral blood. The receptors here all came from a woman younger than 45 with COVID-19, enrolled during active disease. CDR3s include the opening cysteine and the closing phenylalanine or tryptophan.

TRBV7-9	CASSLIRGTEAFF
TRBV2	CASTDRGRGYGYTF
TRBV3-1/TRBV3-2	CASSLGRGRSQHF
TRBV2	CASSESLGGTEAFF
TRBV14	CASSQEAMDSNYGYTF
TRBV7-6	CASSLARQSLGQFF
TRBV5-6	CASSPAYTDTQYF
TRBV6-1	CASSEFGTGEYGYTF
TRBV6-6	CASSGDRGRRETQYF
TRBV5-1	CASSSGGTGAQETQYF
TRBV25-1	CASSASGGYEAFF
TRBV9	CASSAIGEYYNEQFF
TRBV6-1	CASSDRLGGAYGYTF
TRBV19	CASSITSGYYNEQFF
TRBV18	CASSPNLPQNNEKLFF
TRBV18	CASSGGQGLYGYTF
TRBV19	CASTGMNTEAFF
TRBV5-4	CASSSRQGDSPLHF
TRBV5-6	CASSLGTGGRYEQYF
TRBV7-8	CASSLRRGSGNQPQHF
TRBV4-1	CASSQEPGENTEAFF
TRBV6-5	CASSYSNREGNEKLFF
TRBV13	CASSLVYRIDEQFF
TRBV19	CASRRGATNEKLFF
TRBV7-2	CASSLVGTVKFF
TRBV30	CAWRGLAGYNEQFF
TRBV29-1	CSVSRGGGNTIYF
TRBV12-5	CASGWGGNEQFF
TRBV19	CASRNEDRATNYGYTF
TRBV7-9	CASSTGSRQPQHF
TRBV5-1	CASSLMSGGGETQYF
TRBV6-4	CASSDSVAGVNEQFF
TRBV29-1	CSVEERVTLNNEQFF
TRBV14	CASSQDRVSLTEAFF
TRBV30	CAWSGAPYYEQYF
TRBV3-1/TRBV3-2	CASGTGYNTGELFF
TRBV6-5	CASTRDRANTGELFF
TRBV7-2	CASSLTRSQETQYF
TRBV5-6	CASSLEVAVQFF
TRBV27	CASSFKQGARFGYTF
TRBV7-2	CASSSMTGYEQYF
TRBV4-1	CASSQRTAQETQYF
TRBV11-2	CASSHTAGGYNEQFF
TRBV10-3	CAISDPNAGGDTYNEQFF
TRBV2	CASSTTGGAAKTQYF
TRBV28	CASSLTGMGTGELFF